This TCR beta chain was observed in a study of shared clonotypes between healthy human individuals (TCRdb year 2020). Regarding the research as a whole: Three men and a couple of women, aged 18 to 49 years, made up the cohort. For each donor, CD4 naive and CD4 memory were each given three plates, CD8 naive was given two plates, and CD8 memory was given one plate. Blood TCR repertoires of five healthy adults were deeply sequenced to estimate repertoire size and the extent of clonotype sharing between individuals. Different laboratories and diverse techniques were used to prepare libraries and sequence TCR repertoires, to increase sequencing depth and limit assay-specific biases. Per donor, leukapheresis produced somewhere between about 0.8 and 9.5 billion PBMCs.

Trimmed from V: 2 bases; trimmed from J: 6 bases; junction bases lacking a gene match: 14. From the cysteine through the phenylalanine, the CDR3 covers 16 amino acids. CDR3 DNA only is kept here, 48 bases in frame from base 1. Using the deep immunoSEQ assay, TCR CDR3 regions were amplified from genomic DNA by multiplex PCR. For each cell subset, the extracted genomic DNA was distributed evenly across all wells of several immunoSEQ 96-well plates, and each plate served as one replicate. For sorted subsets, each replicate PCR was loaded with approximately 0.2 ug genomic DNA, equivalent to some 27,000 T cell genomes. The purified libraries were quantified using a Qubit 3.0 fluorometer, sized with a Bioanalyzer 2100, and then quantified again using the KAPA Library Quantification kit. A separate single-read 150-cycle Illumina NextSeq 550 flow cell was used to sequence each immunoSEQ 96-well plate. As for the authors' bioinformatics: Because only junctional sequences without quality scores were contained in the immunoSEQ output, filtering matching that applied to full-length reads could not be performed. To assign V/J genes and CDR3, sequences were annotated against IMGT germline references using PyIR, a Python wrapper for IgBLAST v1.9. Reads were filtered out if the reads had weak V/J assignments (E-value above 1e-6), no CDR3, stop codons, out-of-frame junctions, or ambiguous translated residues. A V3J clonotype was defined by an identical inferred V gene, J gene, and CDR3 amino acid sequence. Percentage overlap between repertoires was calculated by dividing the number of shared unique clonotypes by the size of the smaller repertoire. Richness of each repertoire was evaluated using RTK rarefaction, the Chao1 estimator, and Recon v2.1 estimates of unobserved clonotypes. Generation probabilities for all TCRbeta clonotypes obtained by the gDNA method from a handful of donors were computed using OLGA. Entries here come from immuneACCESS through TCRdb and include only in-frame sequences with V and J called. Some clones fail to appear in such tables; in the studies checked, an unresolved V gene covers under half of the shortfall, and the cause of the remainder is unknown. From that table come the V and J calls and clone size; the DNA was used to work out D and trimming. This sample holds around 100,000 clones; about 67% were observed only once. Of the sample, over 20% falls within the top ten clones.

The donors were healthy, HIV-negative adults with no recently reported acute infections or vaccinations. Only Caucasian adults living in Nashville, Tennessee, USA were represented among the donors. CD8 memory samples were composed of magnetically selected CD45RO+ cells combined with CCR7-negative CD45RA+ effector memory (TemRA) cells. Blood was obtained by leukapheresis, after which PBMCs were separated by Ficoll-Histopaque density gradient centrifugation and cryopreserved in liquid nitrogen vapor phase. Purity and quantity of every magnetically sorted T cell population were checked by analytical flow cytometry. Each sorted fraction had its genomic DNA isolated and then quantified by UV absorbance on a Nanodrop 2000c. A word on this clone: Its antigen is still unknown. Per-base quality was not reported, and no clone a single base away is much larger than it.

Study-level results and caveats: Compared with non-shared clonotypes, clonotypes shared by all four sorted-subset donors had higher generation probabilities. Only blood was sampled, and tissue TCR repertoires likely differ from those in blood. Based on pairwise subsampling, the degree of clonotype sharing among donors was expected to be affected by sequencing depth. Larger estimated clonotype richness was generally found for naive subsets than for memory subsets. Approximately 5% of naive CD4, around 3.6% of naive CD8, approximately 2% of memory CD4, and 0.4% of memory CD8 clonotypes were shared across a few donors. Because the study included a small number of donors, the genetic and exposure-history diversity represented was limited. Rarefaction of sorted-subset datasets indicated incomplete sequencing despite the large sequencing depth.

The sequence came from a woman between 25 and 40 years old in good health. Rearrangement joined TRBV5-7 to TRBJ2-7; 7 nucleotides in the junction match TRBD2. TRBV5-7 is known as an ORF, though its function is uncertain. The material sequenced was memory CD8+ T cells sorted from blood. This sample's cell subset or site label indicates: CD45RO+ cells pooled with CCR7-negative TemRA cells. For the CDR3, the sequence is CASSLLAGVGVGEQYF. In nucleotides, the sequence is TGTGCCAGCAGCTTACTTGCGGGAGTAGGGGTGGGCGAGCAGTACTTC.